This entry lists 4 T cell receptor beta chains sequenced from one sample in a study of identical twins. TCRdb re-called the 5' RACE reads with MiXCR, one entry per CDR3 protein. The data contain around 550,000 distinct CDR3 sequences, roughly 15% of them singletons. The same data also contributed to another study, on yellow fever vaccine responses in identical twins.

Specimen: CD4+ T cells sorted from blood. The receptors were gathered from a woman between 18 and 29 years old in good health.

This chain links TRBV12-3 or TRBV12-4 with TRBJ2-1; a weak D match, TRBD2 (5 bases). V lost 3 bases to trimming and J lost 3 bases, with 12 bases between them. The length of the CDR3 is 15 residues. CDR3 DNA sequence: TGTGCCAGCAGTTTTGGGAGAGGTATCTACAATGAGCAGTTCTTC. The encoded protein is CASSFGRGIYNEQFF.

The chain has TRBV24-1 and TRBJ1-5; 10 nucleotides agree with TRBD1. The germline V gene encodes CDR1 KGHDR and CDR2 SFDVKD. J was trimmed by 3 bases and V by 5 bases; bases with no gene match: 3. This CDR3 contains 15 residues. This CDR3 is CATSGGQGHNQPQHF. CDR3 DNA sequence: TGTGCCACCAGTGGGGGACAGGGGCACAATCAGCCCCAGCATTTT.

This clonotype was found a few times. CDR3 amino acids: CAISESKGSGNTIYF. CDR3 sequence (DNA): TGTGCCATCAGTGAGTCGAAGGGATCTGGAAACACCATATATTTT. This rearrangement joins TRBV10-3 to TRBJ1-3; no definite D call. Per the germline V gene, CDR1 is ENHRY and CDR2 is SYGVKD. Deletions cut 0 bases from V and 1 base from J, with 7 bases between. The CDR3 has 15 amino acids.

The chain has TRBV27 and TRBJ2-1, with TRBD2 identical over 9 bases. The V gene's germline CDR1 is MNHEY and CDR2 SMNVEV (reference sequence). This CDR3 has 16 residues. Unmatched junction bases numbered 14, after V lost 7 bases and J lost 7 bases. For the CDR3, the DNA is TGTGCCAGCACCCCGAGTGGGCTAGCGGGACGGAATGAGCAGTTCTTC. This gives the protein CASTPSGLAGRNEQFF.